One and the same sample provided the 9 T cell receptor beta chains below, sequenced in a study of T-cell reconstitution after alpha-beta-depleted transplantation in children. Unique molecular identifiers were used to barcode this TCRbeta library. TCRdb itself ran the PCR reads through MiXCR, one entry per CDR3 protein. Of about 540,000 distinct CDR3 sequences listed, 15% to 20% are singletons. The sequencing here drew on PBMCs from the stem cell graft donor, taken from the stem cell graft. These receptors came from a human donor who donated a stem cell graft to a child with acute lymphoblastic leukemia.

This chain connects TRBV5-5 to TRBJ1-4; a weak D match, TRBD1 (6 bases). Germline assignment: CDR1 SGHKS and CDR2 YYEKEE (reference sequence). The CDR3 runs 15 residues. The V end was cut by 0 bases, the J end by 7 bases, with 13 bases between. The CDR3 DNA reads as TGTGCCAGCAGCTTGGTCGGGGGCAGCCCTGAAAAACTGTTTTTT. This translates into CASSLVGGSPEKLFF.

This chain uses TRBV7-9 with TRBJ2-1, with no clear D. V gave up 5 bases and J gave up 10 bases, with 12 bases separating them. The CDR3 has 12 amino acids. Germline V gene lookup returns CDR1 SEHNR and CDR2 FQNEAQ (reference sequence). For the CDR3, the DNA is TGTGCCAGCAGCGCCTCCAGATCCGAGCAGTTCTTC. Protein: CASSASRSEQFF.

V and J are TRBV10-3 and TRBJ2-5; maybe TRBD1 (6 bases). The CDR3 loop spans 14 amino acids. Germline CDR1 ENHRY, CDR2 SYGVKD. Between the trimmed V and J ends, which lost 0 bases and 3 bases, there was a span of 8 bases. CDR3 amino acids: CAISESGAEETQYF. As DNA, the CDR3 is TGTGCCATCAGTGAGTCGGGGGCTGAAGAGACCCAGTACTTC.

V usage is TRBV4-1 and J usage is TRBJ2-7; 10 bases match TRBD2. In germline, CDR1 is MGHRA, CDR2 YSYEKL. Trimming cost V 1 base and J 0 bases; bases outside gene matches: 3. This CDR3 has 16 amino acids. The CDR3 spells CASSQAASGSSYEQYF. The CDR3 DNA follows: TGCGCCAGCAGCCAAGCGGCTAGCGGGAGCTCCTACGAGCAGTACTTC.

V is TRBV7-3 and J is TRBJ1-1; D remains unclear. The germline gives CDR1 SGHTA, CDR2 FQGTGA. The V and J ends lost 0 bases and 5 bases respectively, with 7 bases between them. This CDR3 has 13 residues. CDR3 sequence reads: CASSLTPITEAFF. CDR3 nucleotide sequence: TGTGCCAGCAGCTTAACCCCGATAACTGAAGCTTTCTTT.

This clonotype turned up a few times. CDR3 loop: CASSQDPTGTGGLGEQYF. The CDR3 DNA follows: TGCGCCAGCAGCCAAGATCCGACCGGGACAGGGGGCCTAGGCGAGCAGTACTTC. The rearrangement uses TRBV4-1 and TRBJ2-7; 12 bases agree with TRBD1. V trimming: 0 bases; J trimming: 6 bases; junction bases outside the gene matches: 12. This CDR3 is built from 18 residues. CDR1 is MGHRA and CDR2 is YSYEKL in the germline V gene.

This rearrangement joins TRBV4-1 to TRBJ2-5; weak D call: TRBD2 (6 bases). Trimming stripped 0 bases from V and 4 bases from J, with 12 bases between. Germline CDR1 is MGHRA and CDR2 is YSYEKL. The CDR3 has 15 residues. Written as DNA, the CDR3 is TGCGCCAGCAGCCAAGATTCTAGGAGGGGAGAGACCCAGTACTTC. Translated: CASSQDSRRGETQYF.

The rearrangement links TRBV27 to TRBJ2-1; 7 nucleotides agree with TRBD1. Trimming removed 6 bases from V and 5 bases from J; junction bases left unmatched: 4. The CDR3 extends over 13 amino acids. In germline, CDR1 is MNHEY, CDR2 SMNVEV (reference sequence). CDR3 region: CASRLQGDNEQFF. The CDR3, as DNA: TGTGCCAGCAGACTTCAGGGGGACAATGAGCAGTTCTTC.

This clonotype was counted a few times. The V gene is TRBV19, the J gene TRBJ2-1; 12 bases map to TRBD2. This CDR3 is 16 amino acids long. V trimming: 4 bases; J trimming: 8 bases; junction bases outside the gene matches: 9. Germline CDR1 LNHDA, CDR2 SQIVND (reference sequence). For the CDR3, the DNA is TGTGCCAGTAGTACCTTCAGACTAGCGGGAGATCATGAGCAGTTCTTC. As protein: CASSTFRLAGDHEQFF.